The source of this T cell receptor beta chain is a study of cytomegalovirus exposure and HLA in healthy donors. Study results and caveats: Later on, a genetic analysis was performed. It linked a missense variant in DCLRE1C with V- and J-gene trimming of TCR beta. Researchers reported from a later analysis that most CMV-associated TCR beta chains appeared HLA-restricted.

A multiplex PCR was run with 60 Vbeta primers and 13 Jbeta primers. Measured with immunoSEQ multiplex PCR; TCRdb has only the in-frame clones, and not every one. The repertoire holds roughly 140,000 clones, with approximately 78% as singletons. This clone appeared once. The antigen remains undetermined. Trimming cost V 2 bases and J 0 bases, with 8 bases left between them. Germline assignment: CDR1 MDHEN and CDR2 SYDVKM. This CDR3 has 16 amino acids. This receptor was identified in a woman aged 40-49 years in good health and CMV-seropositive. The sample was PBMCs. The chain couples TRBV28 to TRBJ2-6, with D possibly being TRBD2 (6 bases). The CDR3 nucleotides read TGTGCCAGCAGTTTAGGCGGGGTCTCTGGGGCCAACGTCCTGACTTTC. This codes for CASSLGGVSGANVLTF. The full variable domain, in which reference TRBV28 and TRBJ2-6 provide the parts outside the CDR3, is DVKVTQSSRYLVKRTGEKVFLECVQDMDHENMFWYRQDPGLGLRLIYFSYDVKMKEKGDIPEGYSVSREKKERFSLILESASTNQTSMYLCASSLGGVSGANVLTFGAGSRLTVL.